This T cell receptor (beta chain) originates from a study of blood T cell repertoires in COVID-19. Study-level background: COVID-19 samples from acute and convalescent phases originated in the United States, Italy and Spain.

This clone was found once. Trimming cost V 3 bases and J 1 base, with 10 bases left between them. This CDR3 is built from 14 residues. Germline CDR1 reads SGHNT; CDR2 reads YYREEE (reference sequence). Profiling relied on immunoSEQ multiplex PCR, and the TCRdb table lists in-frame clones only, not all of them. The sample has about 140,000 clones; just under 90% are singletons. Sequenced: peripheral blood. The chain recombines TRBV5-4 with TRBJ1-1; D unclear. The sequence was obtained from a woman older than 75 with acute or convalescent COVID-19. The CDR3 loop is CASSSQQRNTEAFF. The CDR3 nucleotides are TGTGCCAGCAGCTCACAACAGAGGAACACTGAAGCTTTCTTT. Together with reference TRBV5-4 and TRBJ1-1, the CDR3 gives the full variable domain: ETGVTQSPTHLIKTRGQQVTLRCSSQSGHNTVSWYQQALGQGPQFIFQYYREEENGRGNFPPRFSGLQFPNYSSELNVNALELDDSALYLCASSSQQRNTEAFFGQGTRLTVV.